The rows below give T cell receptor beta chains drawn from one sample of a study of blood T cell repertoires in COVID-19. TCRdb's copy holds only in-frame clones and misses some; the assay was immunoSEQ multiplex PCR. The sample holds 70,000 to 85,000 clones, about 82% seen once. Sequenced material: peripheral blood. The receptors derive from a woman aged 80 or older with acute or convalescent COVID-19. Both conserved end residues are part of each CDR3. A D gene is named only where the DNA matches it firmly. Part of the rows lack a size; the others show once, few, many or a class for expanded clones.

CASSLRQRNEKLFF	TGTGCCAGCAGTTTACGGCAGCGTAATGAAAAACTGTTTTTT	NA	TRBV6-6	TRBJ1-4	NA
CASSGGFRAFF	TGTGCCAGCAGCGGGGGGTTCCGAGCTTTCTTT	NA	TRBV6-2/TRBV6-3	TRBJ1-1	many
CASSMGRRNTEAFF	TGTGCCAGTAGTATGGGGAGGAGGAACACTGAAGCTTTCTTT	NA	TRBV19	TRBJ1-1	NA
CASSPLLGVGNTIYF	TGTGCCAGCTCACCACTCCTGGGAGTTGGAAACACCATATATTTT	NA	TRBV18	TRBJ1-3	NA
CAIRQTSGGANEQFF	TGTGCCATCAGGCAAACTAGCGGGGGGGCCAATGAGCAGTTCTTC	TRBD2	TRBV10-3	TRBJ2-1	NA
CAWGTSGVAYEQYF	TGTGCCTGGGGGACTAGCGGGGTCGCCTACGAGCAGTACTTC	TRBD2	TRBV30	TRBJ2-7	once
CASSLPVAGALNEQFF	TGTGCCAGCAGCCTACCCGTAGCGGGGGCCTTAAATGAGCAGTTCTTC	TRBD2	TRBV7-6	TRBJ2-1	NA
CASSESRGYTF	TGTGCCAGCAGTGAGAGTCGCGGCTACACCTTC	NA	TRBV25-1	TRBJ1-2	few
CASSLTGKSGNTIYF	TGTGCCAGCAGTTTAACAGGGAAATCTGGAAACACCATATATTTT	NA	TRBV28	TRBJ1-3	NA
CASRPGTGNNYGYTF	TGTGCCAGCAGACCCGGGACAGGGAATAACTATGGCTACACCTTC	TRBD1	TRBV6-5	TRBJ1-2	NA
CASSPTRGRTDGYTF	TGTGCCAGCAGCCCAACCAGGGGGCGGACGGATGGCTACACCTTC	TRBD1	TRBV7-2	TRBJ1-2	NA
CASRGGFPGPGNTIYF	TGTGCCAGCAGAGGGGGATTCCCGGGGCCTGGAAACACCATATATTTT	NA	TRBV27	TRBJ1-3	NA
CASSIQGLNYGYTF	TGTGCCAGCAGCATACAGGGGTTGAACTATGGCTACACCTTC	TRBD1	TRBV9	TRBJ1-2	NA
CASSEYFRSEAFF	TGTGCCAGCAGTGAATACTTTCGGTCGGAAGCTTTCTTT	NA	TRBV6-1	TRBJ1-1	once
CASKRGGSYEQYF	TGTGCCAGCAAGAGAGGGGGCTCCTACGAGCAGTACTTC	NA	TRBV12-3/TRBV12-4	TRBJ2-7	NA
CSAGPSGAYEQYF	TGCAGCGCCGGCCCCTCGGGGGCCTACGAGCAGTACTTC	NA	TRBV29-1	TRBJ2-7	NA
CATRSADNSPLHF	TGTGCTACCCGATCGGCGGATAATTCACCCCTCCACTTT	NA	TRBV12-5	TRBJ1-6	NA
CAWSHKGARQAEAFF	TGTGCCTGGAGTCACAAAGGGGCCCGCCAGGCTGAAGCTTTCTTT	NA	TRBV30	TRBJ1-1	NA
CASISGGNSNQPQHF	TGTGCCAGCATTTCCGGGGGGAATAGCAATCAGCCCCAGCATTTT	NA	TRBV28	TRBJ1-5	NA
CASSHPGLGTDTQYF	TGCGCCAGCAGCCATCCAGGGTTAGGTACAGATACGCAGTATTTT	NA	TRBV4-1	TRBJ2-3	NA
CASSEPGTENTIYF	TGTGCCAGCAGTGAACCCGGGACTGAGAACACCATATATTTT	NA	TRBV6-1	TRBJ1-3	NA
CASSEGQPDTQYF	TGTGCCAGCAGCGAGGGACAGCCTGATACGCAGTATTTT	TRBD1	TRBV5-6	TRBJ2-3	NA
CASRIDSGTYNEQFF	TGTGCCAGCAGGATCGACAGTGGGACCTACAATGAGCAGTTCTTC	NA	TRBV11-2	TRBJ2-1	NA
CASSEPDRGEYEQYF	TGTGCCAGCAGTGAACCGGACAGGGGGGAATACGAGCAGTACTTC	TRBD1	TRBV6-4	TRBJ2-7	NA
CASSSVSPGQGGTGELFF	TGCGCCAGCAGCTCCGTCTCCCCGGGACAGGGAGGCACCGGGGAGCTGTTTTTT	TRBD1	TRBV5-1	TRBJ2-2	NA
CASSSTGKNSPLHF	TGTGCCAGCAGCTCGACAGGGAAGAATTCACCCCTCCACTTT	TRBD1	TRBV7-9	TRBJ1-6	once